This entry lists 13 T cell receptor beta chains sequenced from one sample in a study of blood T cell repertoires in COVID-19 (dated by TCRdb to 2018 to 2020). The library was produced with the immunoSEQ multiplex PCR assay. What TCRdb holds here is the immuneACCESS table cut down to in-frame rearrangements. Part of the clones is not present; checked against another copy, under half of the missing clones reflect an unresolved V gene, and the others are unexplained. Present in this sample are around 270,000 clones, about nine tenths of which were seen just once. About 9.2% of the sample is taken by the ten largest. Sequencing was performed on peripheral blood. Every receptor here comes from a middle-aged man who had recovered from COVID-19.

This clone was picked up a small number of times. The chain carries TRBV7-8 and TRBJ1-1; D might be TRBD1 (6 bases). CDR1 and CDR2 (germline): SGHVS, FQNEAQ. The CDR3 runs 14 residues. V shed 10 bases and J shed 3 bases, with 18 bases lying between them. The CDR3: CATHWGQRDTEAFF. The CDR3 coding sequence is TGTGCCACCCACTGGGGGCAGAGGGACACTGAAGCTTTCTTT.

This clone showed up just a few times. This sequence joins TRBV7-3 and TRBJ2-1; 7 nucleotides align to TRBD2. The V segment lost 0 bases and the J segment 4 bases; nucleotides outside the gene matches: 6. CDR1 SGHTA and CDR2 FQGTGA come from the germline V gene. The CDR3 is made up of 16 amino acids. This CDR3 is CASSLTASGYYNEQFF. CDR3 sequence (DNA): TGTGCCAGCAGCTTAACGGCTAGCGGATATTACAATGAGCAGTTCTTC.

The V gene is TRBV5-1, the J gene TRBJ2-3; 10 bases map to TRBD2. Looked up from germline, CDR1 is SGHRS and CDR2 is YFSETQ. CDR3 length equals 16 residues. J gave up 0 bases and V 4 bases, and 5 bases lay outside the gene matches. As DNA, the CDR3 is TGCGCCAGCAGCGGGGTACTAGCGGGGAGCACAGATACGCAGTATTTT. Residues: CASSGVLAGSTDTQYF.

The genes are TRBV5-1 and TRBJ1-2; possibly TRBD1 for D (6 bases). The ends were cut back, 0 bases at V and 8 bases at J, with 11 bases in the middle. The CDR3 contains 13 residues. CDR1 and CDR2 (germline): SGHRS, YFSETQ. CDR3: CASSLDRDYGYTF. The CDR3 bases are TGCGCCAGCAGCTTGGACAGGGATTACGGCTACACCTTC. The complete variable domain, with remaining parts taken from reference TRBV5-1 and TRBJ1-2, reads KAGVTQTPRYLIKTRGQQVTLSCSPISGHRSVSWYQQTPGQGLQFLFEYFSETQRNKGNFPGRFSGRQFSNSRSEMNVSTLELGDSALYLCASSLDRDYGYTFGSGTRLTVV.

The chain recombines TRBV2 with TRBJ2-2, with 8 bases identical to TRBD1. The CDR3 is 15 amino acids. Trimming at V came to 6 bases and at J to 4 bases, leaving 7 bases not matched to a gene. Germline V lookup: CDR1 SNHLY, CDR2 FYNNEI. The CDR3: CASRAQGAVTGELFF. CDR3 coding DNA: TGTGCCAGCAGGGCCCAGGGGGCGGTCACCGGGGAGCTGTTTTTT.

This sequence joins TRBV5-4 and TRBJ1-1, with D perhaps matching TRBD1 (6 bases). The CDR3 sequence is 15 residues long. V was clipped by 4 bases and J by 0 bases, with 13 bases between them. In germline, CDR1 is SGHNT, CDR2 YYREEE (reference sequence). The CDR3 coding sequence is TGTGCCAGCAGCAGAAACAGGGATCTGAACACTGAAGCTTTCTTT. The encoded protein is CASSRNRDLNTEAFF.

The V and J genes are TRBV19 and TRBJ1-1, with a tentative D call TRBD1 (5 bases). CDR3 length: 15 amino acids. CDR1 LNHDA and CDR2 SQIVND come from the germline V gene (reference sequence). V was clipped by 3 bases and J by 4 bases, with 15 bases between them. Here the CDR3 DNA reads TGTGCCAGTAGTATGCTTCGGGCGGGGACCACTGAAGCTTTCTTT. Translated, it gives CASSMLRAGTTEAFF. Full variable domain (missing parts from reference TRBV19 and TRBJ1-1): DGGITQSPKYLFRKEGQNVTLSCEQNLNHDAMYWYRQDPGQGLRLIYYSQIVNDFQKGDIAEGYSVSREKKESFPLTVTSAQKNPTAFYLCASSMLRAGTTEAFFGQGTRLTVV.

The table lists this clone with a count of one. This sequence joins TRBV6-5 and TRBJ2-2; TRBD2 matches 9 bases. The CDR3 length is 15 residues. V dropped 5 bases and J dropped 6; count of bases not matched to a gene: 7. In germline, CDR1 is MNHEY, CDR2 SVGAGI. Written as DNA, the CDR3 is TGTGCCAGCAGTAATAGGGGACTAGCACCCGGGGAGCTGTTTTTT. Amino acids: CASSNRGLAPGELFF.

V is TRBV5-4 and J is TRBJ2-3; 9 nucleotides line up with TRBD2. The CDR3 has 15 residues. Germline CDR1 and CDR2: SGHNT and YYREEE (reference sequence). Germline trimming cut 1 base from V and 6 bases from J; bases unmatched to any gene: 6. CDR3 protein: CASSLRGRAMDTQYF. The CDR3 coding sequence is TGTGCCAGCAGCTTGCGCGGGAGGGCCATGGATACGCAGTATTTT.

This chain joins TRBV27 and TRBJ2-7; D perhaps matches TRBD2 (7 bases). The CDR3 covers 13 residues. Germline V gene sequence: CDR1 MNHEY, CDR2 SMNVEV (reference sequence). With 5 bases removed from V and 7 bases from J, the gap between germline ends came to 15 bases. CDR3 residues: CASSTWGGREQYF. CDR3 nucleotide sequence: TGTGCCAGCAGTACCTGGGGGGGGCGGGAGCAGTACTTC.

V is TRBV14 and J is TRBJ2-1; 8 nucleotides align to TRBD2. J gave up 4 bases and V 0 bases, and 14 bases lay outside the gene matches. Per germline, CDR1 SGHDN and CDR2 FVKESK. The CDR3 contains 19 residues. Here the CDR3 reads CASSQDEALAGFEYNEQFF. CDR3 in DNA: TGTGCCAGCAGCCAAGATGAGGCTTTAGCGGGGTTTGAATACAATGAGCAGTTCTTC.

In this sample, this clone turned up once. The sample holds other DNA sequences that translate to the same CDR3. The chain is built from TRBV7-8 and TRBJ2-7, with 12 bases fitting TRBD2. CDR3 size: 14 residues. CDR1 is SGHVS and CDR2 is FQNEAQ in the germline V gene. V lost 5 bases to trimming and J lost 2 bases; unmatched junction nucleotides: 1. The CDR3 nucleotides read TGTGCCAGCAGCCGACTAGCGGGGGCCTACGAGCAGTACTTC. Protein: CASSRLAGAYEQYF.

The V gene is TRBV5-1, the J gene TRBJ2-7, with 8 bases aligning to TRBD2. This CDR3 region has 16 residues. The J segment lost 2 bases and the V segment lost 4 bases, leaving 11 bases of the junction unmatched. Germline CDR1 SGHRS, CDR2 YFSETQ. The CDR3 sequence is CASSAVVLAGPYEQYF. The DNA of the CDR3 is TGCGCCAGCAGCGCGGTCGTCTTAGCGGGGCCCTACGAGCAGTACTTC.